The clone carrying this T cell receptor beta chain was detected a few times. Its antigen is not identified. The use of a sample-barcoded 5' primer and a J-beta primer mix characterized a second PCR of roughly 7 to 11 cycles. TCRdb redid the calling of the 5' RACE reads with MiXCR, one entry per CDR3 protein. The table records about 1 million distinct CDR3 sequences, 40% to 50% of them present only once. These data come from a study of blood T cells in healthy people across ages. Broader study findings: Diversity was estimated from one million T cells, and these estimates were considered underestimates.

CDR1 SNHLY and CDR2 FYNNEI come from the germline V gene. The CDR3 consists of 17 residues. Unmatched junction bases numbered 9, after V lost 5 bases and J lost 5 bases. Sequencing was performed on blood. The TCR originated in a woman aged 60-75 years in good health. This sequence joins TRBV2 and TRBJ2-1, with 13 bases fitting TRBD2. Here the CDR3 reads CASSTGTSGIRDNEQFF. The CDR3 DNA sequence: TGTGCCAGCAGTACCGGGACTAGCGGGATTAGAGACAATGAGCAGTTCTTC.